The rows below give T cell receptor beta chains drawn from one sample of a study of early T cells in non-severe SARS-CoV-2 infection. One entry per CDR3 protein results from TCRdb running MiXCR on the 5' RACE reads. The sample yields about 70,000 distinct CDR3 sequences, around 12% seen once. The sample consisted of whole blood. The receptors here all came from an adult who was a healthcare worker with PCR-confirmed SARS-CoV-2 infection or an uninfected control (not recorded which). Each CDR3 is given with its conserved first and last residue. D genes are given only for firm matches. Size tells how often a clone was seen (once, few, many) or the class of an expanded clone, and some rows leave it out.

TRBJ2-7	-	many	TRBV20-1	TGCAGTGCTGGACGCTACGAGCAGTACTTC	CSAGRYEQYF
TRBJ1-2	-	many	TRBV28	TGTGCCAGCAGTTTAGATTTCGTACGCCCCGGCGGCTACACCTTC	CASSLDFVRPGGYTF
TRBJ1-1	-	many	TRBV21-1	TGTGCCAGCAGCAAAGGTGGAGGGGACACTGAAGCTTTCTTT	CASSKGGGDTEAFF
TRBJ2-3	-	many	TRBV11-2	TGTGCCAGCAGCGTTTCGGATACGCAGTATTTT	CASSVSDTQYF
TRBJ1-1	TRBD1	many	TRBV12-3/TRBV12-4	TGTGCCAGCAGTTTCAGGGGGGACGGTGGCACTGAAGCTTTCTTT	CASSFRGDGGTEAFF
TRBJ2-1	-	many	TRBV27	TGTGCCAGCAGTGACTATTCCCTCTCCTACAATGAGCAGTTCTTC	CASSDYSLSYNEQFF
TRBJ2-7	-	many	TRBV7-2	TGTGCCAGCAGCTTAGATCCTGCCTACGAGCAGTACTTC	CASSLDPAYEQYF
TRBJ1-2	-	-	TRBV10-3	TGTGCCATCAGTGAGCAGGGAAATTATGGCTACACCTTC	CAISEQGNYGYTF
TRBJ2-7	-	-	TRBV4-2	TGTGCCAGCAGCCAAGAACTCAGGTCCCCCTCCTACGAGCAGTACTTC	CASSQELRSPSYEQYF
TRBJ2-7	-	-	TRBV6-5	TGTGCCAGCAGCCGGGACTCGAGGTCGGGTTACGAGCAGTACTTC	CASSRDSRSGYEQYF
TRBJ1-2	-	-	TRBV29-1	TGCAGCGTTGAACACAACTATGGCTACACCTTC	CSVEHNYGYTF
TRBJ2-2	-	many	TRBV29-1	TGCAGCGTCGTGCTGGGGCGCGGCACCGGGGAGCTGTTTTTT	CSVVLGRGTGELFF
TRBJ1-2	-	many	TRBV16	TGTGCCAGCAGCCGCCAAACAGGGAGGGGGAGCTACACCTTC	CASSRQTGRGSYTF
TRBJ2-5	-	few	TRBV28	TGTGCCAGCAGCAACAGGGAACAAAATCAAGAGACCCAGTACTTC	CASSNREQNQETQYF
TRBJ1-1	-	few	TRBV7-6	TGTGCCAGCAGTGACAGTCAGAACACTGAAGCTTTCTTT	CASSDSQNTEAFF
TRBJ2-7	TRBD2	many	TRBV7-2	TGTGCCAGCAGGCCTACTGAGCGGGGGACCCTCTGGGAGCAGTACTTC	CASRPTERGTLWEQYF
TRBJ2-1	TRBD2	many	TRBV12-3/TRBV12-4	TGTGCCAGCAGGAGGACTAGCGGGAGAGATGAGCAGTTCTTC	CASRRTSGRDEQFF
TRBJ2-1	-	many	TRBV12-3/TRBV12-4	TGTGCCAGCAGTCAGAGGGAAAGCCCGCAGTTCTTC	CASSQRESPQFF
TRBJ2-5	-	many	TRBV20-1	TGCAGTGCTAGAGACGGCCGGGCCCCATCGGAGACCCAGTACTTC	CSARDGRAPSETQYF
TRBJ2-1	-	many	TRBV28	TGTGCCAGCAGTTCGACAGGTTTGGGAGATGTGGGGCAGTTCTTC	CASSSTGLGDVGQFF
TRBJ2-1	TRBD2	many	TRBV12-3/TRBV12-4	TGTGCCCGACTAGCGGTCAATGAGCAGTTCTTC	CARLAVNEQFF
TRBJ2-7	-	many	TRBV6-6	TGTGCCAGCACTGACAGACTAAGTTACGAGCAGTACTTC	CASTDRLSYEQYF
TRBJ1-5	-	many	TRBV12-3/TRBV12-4	TGTGCCAGCAGTCCGAGGGGGGGCAATCAGCCCCAGCATTTT	CASSPRGGNQPQHF
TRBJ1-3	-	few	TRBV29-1	TGCAGCGTACGACAGCACTCTGGAAACACCATATATTTT	CSVRQHSGNTIYF
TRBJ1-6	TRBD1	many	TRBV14	TGTGCCAGCAGCTGGGACAGGCGGACACCCCTCCACTTT	CASSWDRRTPLHF
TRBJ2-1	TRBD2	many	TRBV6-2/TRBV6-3	TGTGCCAGCAGACTCTACCGACTAGCGCCACCCTACAATGAGCAGTTCTTC	CASRLYRLAPPYNEQFF
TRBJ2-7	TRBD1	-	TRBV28	TGTGCCAGCAGTTCAACAGGGGGAGACTACGAGCAGTACTTC	CASSSTGGDYEQYF
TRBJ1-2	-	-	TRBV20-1	TGCAGTGGAACAAAGGGGGACTATGGCTACACCTTC	CSGTKGDYGYTF
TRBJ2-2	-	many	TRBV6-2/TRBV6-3	TGTGCCAGCAGTCCCCGGCCCTCCACCGGCCGAGACACCGGGGAGCTGTTTTTT	CASSPRPSTGRDTGELFF
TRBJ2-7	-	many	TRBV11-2	TGTGCCAGCAGCTCCGCCGGGCGGGGGCCCTACGAGCAGTACTTC	CASSSAGRGPYEQYF
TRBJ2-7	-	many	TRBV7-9	TGTGCCAGCAGCCGACGAGGACAGACTCCCTACGAGCAGTACTTC	CASSRRGQTPYEQYF
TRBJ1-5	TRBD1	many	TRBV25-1	TGTGCCAGCAGTGCCCCGGGACAGGCGAACAATAGCAATCAGCCCCAGCATTTT	CASSAPGQANNSNQPQHF
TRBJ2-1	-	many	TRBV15	TGTGCCACCAGCAGAGATTTCCCCGGACTCACCTCTCCTGCGCAGTTCTTC	CATSRDFPGLTSPAQFF
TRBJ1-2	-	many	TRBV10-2	TGCGCCAGCAGTAAGGACAGCTATGGCTACACCTTC	CASSKDSYGYTF
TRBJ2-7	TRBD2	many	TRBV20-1	TGCAGTGCTAGAGGACTAGCGGGGGTTTACGAGCAGTACTTC	CSARGLAGVYEQYF
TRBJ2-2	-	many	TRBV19	TGTGCCAGTAGTATCCGACATATCACCGGGGAGCTGTTTTTT	CASSIRHITGELFF
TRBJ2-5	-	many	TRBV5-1	TGCGCCAGCAGCTTGGCCAGTAAAACCCTGTACTTC	CASSLASKTLYF
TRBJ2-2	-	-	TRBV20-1	TGCAGTGCTAGATCGCTCGTAAACACCGGGGAGCTGTTTTTT	CSARSLVNTGELFF
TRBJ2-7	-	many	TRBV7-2	TGTGCCAGCAGCGAAATACGGGACACCTCCTACGAGCAGTACTTC	CASSEIRDTSYEQYF
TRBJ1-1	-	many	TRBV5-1	TGCGCCAGCAGCAACACCAATTTTGGGGACACTGAAGCTTTCTTT	CASSNTNFGDTEAFF
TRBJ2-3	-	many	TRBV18	TGTGCCAGCTCACCACCTAGCGCTAGCACAGATACGCAGTATTTT	CASSPPSASTDTQYF
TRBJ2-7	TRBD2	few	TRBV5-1	TGCGCCAGCAGCTTTAGCGGGACCTACGAGCAGTACTTC	CASSFSGTYEQYF
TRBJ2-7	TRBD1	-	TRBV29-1	TGCAGCGTGAAGGGGACAGGGACCGAGCAGTACTTC	CSVKGTGTEQYF
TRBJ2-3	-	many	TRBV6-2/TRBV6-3	TGTGCCAGCAGTTACGGGATAGAGAGCACAGATACGCAGTATTTT	CASSYGIESTDTQYF